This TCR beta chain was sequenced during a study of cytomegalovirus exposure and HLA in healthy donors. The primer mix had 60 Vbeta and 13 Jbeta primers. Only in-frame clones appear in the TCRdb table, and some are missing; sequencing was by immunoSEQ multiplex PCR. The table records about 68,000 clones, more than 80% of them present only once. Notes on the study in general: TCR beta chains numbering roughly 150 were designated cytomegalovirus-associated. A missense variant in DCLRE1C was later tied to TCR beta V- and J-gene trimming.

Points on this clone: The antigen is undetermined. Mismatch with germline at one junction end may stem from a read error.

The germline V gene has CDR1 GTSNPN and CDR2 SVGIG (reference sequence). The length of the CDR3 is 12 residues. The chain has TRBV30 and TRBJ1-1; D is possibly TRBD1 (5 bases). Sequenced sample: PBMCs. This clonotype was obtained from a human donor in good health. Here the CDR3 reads CAWRGQGIEAFF. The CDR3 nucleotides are TGTGCTTGGAGGGGCCAGGGCATTGAAGCTTTCTTT.